Detailed here is one T cell receptor (beta chain). There is no known antigen for this receptor. Per-base qualities were not stored, and no clone one base away is much larger. The entry originates in a study of T cell responses to AZD1222 COVID-19 vaccine (dated by TCRdb to 2020 to 2022). About the full investigation: AZD1222 recipients with second doses at about 4 weeks or about 12 weeks were pooled, because spike-specific TCR depth and breadth did not differ between schedules. TCR sequencing covered some 240 trial participants: 200 to 220 given two doses of AZD1222 and around 25 given two doses of MenACWY control vaccine. Trial participants were enrolled into age subgroups of 18-55, 56-69 and 70-plus years, which contained about 150, 28 and 57 TCR-sequenced participants, respectively.

From the cysteine up to the phenylalanine, the CDR3 has a length of 12 residues. The CDR3 DNA has 36 bases and is translated from base 1. V is shortened by 8 bases, J by 5 bases, and the region joining them spans 9 bases. This specimen's time point label, per the study, means: baseline before first vaccination. Vaccinee samples were obtained from the UK trials COV001 and COV002, which included a single-blind randomized controlled phase 2/3 trial of AZD1222 (ChAdOx1 nCoV-19) in healthy adults. Trial participant PBMC samples were collected at day 0 and day 28 after the second dose for TCRbeta chain sequencing. The CDR3 regions of human TCRbeta chains were analyzed by immunosequencing. The authors' pipeline ran thus. TCRs in the repertoires were matched against a reference library of SARS-CoV-2-specific TCRs that had been generated with the MIRA antigen-specificity platform. Breadth was defined as the fraction of unique TCRs that were SARS-CoV-2-associated. Depth was defined as the fraction of total T cells that were SARS-CoV-2-associated. Using the MIRA data, each spike-specific TCR was assigned both to the spike region to which the TCR was reactive and to a CD4 or CD8 class. Log10-transformed breadth and depth values were compared by one-way ANOVA with Sidak's multiple comparisons tests. TCRdb limited this immuneACCESS table to in-frame rearrangements with V and J called. A share of clones is missing; checked studies link under half to unresolved V genes, and the rest is unexplained. The D gene and trimming were derived from the DNA, and the V and J assignments and clone size from that table. This sample comprises more than 150,000 clones, 90% to 95% of them detected only once. Roughly 9.8% of the sample is held by the ten biggest clonotypes.

General conclusions and limits of the study: Spike-specific TCR breadth and depth rose significantly after two AZD1222 doses compared with day 0 and with MenACWY recipients. Conclusions about previously exposed vaccinees are limited, since just six AZD1222 recipients were seropositive for SARS-CoV-2 at baseline. The 56-69-year group was small, and its depth increase did not reach significance, likely because of low power. Nearly half of unique spike-specific TCRs reportedly recognized epitopes outside regions mutated in the B.1.351 and B.1.1.7 variants. Most participants were white British and females outnumbered males, and the authors suggested that clonal diversity may have been underestimated. Because no day 14 peak-response samples were available, the repertoires could be characterized only after the peak T cell response. The whole spike protein was spanned by vaccine-associated CD4 TCRs, and dominant responses were seen in regions 160-218 and 743-854.

The clonotype originates from an adult in good health. The sample here was peripheral blood, taken on day 0 of AZD1222 vaccination. The chain was built from TRBV12-3 or TRBV12-4 and TRBJ2-2; the D gene is unclear. This receptor carries the CDR3 CASPIRTGELFF. The sequenced DNA: TGTGCCAGCCCCATCCGGACCGGGGAGCTGTTTTTT.